This TCR beta chain was found in a study of blood T cell repertoires in COVID-19. The wider study: Sources were T cells, B-cell-depleted T cells, or PBMCs; the material itself was cDNA or gDNA.

Assay: immunoSEQ multiplex PCR; the TCRdb copy retains only in-frame clones and omits some. The data contain approximately 120,000 clones, roughly 90% of them singletons. V dropped 3 bases and J dropped 3; count of bases not matched to a gene: 7. Germline V gene data show CDR1 as MDHEN and CDR2 as SYDVKM. This CDR3 is 16 amino acids long. The specimen was peripheral blood. This TCR derives from a human donor with acute or convalescent COVID-19. The donor label of this sample is uncertain. The chain recombines TRBV28 with TRBJ2-1, with TRBD2 matching 8 bases. CDR3 bases: TGTGCCAGCAGTTTCCTGACTAGCGAGTACTACAATGAGCAGTTCTTC. Translating gives CASSFLTSEYYNEQFF. The full variable domain, completed using reference TRBV28 and TRBJ2-1, is DVKVTQSSRYLVKRTGEKVFLECVQDMDHENMFWYRQDPGLGLRLIYFSYDVKMKEKGDIPEGYSVSREKKERFSLILESASTNQTSMYLCASSFLTSEYYNEQFFGPGTRLTVL.